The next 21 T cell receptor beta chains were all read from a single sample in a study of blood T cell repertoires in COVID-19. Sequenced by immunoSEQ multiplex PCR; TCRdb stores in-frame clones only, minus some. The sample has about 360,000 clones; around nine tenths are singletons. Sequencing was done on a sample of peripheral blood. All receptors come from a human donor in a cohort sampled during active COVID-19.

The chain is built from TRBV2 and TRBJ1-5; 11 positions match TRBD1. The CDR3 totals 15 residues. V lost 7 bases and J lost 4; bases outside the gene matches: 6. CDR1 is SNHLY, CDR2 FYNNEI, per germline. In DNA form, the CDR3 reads TGTGCCAGCACCGGGACAGGGGGGGGGAATCAGCCCCAGCATTTT. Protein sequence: CASTGTGGGNQPQHF.

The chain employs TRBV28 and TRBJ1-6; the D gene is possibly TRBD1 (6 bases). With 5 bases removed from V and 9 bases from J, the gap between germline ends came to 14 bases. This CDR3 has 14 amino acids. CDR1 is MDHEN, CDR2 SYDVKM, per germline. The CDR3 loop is CASSPQGLGSPLHF. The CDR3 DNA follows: TGTGCCAGCAGTCCACAGGGATTAGGTTCACCCCTCCACTTT.

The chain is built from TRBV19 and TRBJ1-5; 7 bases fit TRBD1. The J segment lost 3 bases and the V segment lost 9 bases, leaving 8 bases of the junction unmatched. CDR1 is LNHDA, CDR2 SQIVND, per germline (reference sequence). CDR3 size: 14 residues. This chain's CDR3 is CASRDSGHNQPQHF. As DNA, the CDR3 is TGTGCCAGCCGGGACAGTGGTCACAATCAGCCCCAGCATTTT.

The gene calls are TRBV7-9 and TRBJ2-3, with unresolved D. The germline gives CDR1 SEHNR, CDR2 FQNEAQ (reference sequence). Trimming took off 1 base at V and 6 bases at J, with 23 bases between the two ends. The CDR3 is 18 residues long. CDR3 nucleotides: TGTGCCAGCAGCTTAGGCCCAAAGCTCCGATCCGGGTCGGATACGCAGTATTTT. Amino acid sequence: CASSLGPKLRSGSDTQYF.

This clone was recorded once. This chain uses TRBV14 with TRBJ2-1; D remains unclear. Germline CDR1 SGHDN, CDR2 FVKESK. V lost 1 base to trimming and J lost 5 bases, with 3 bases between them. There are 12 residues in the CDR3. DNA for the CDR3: TGTGCCAGCAGCCAAGTCAACAATGAGCAGTTCTTC. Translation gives CASSQVNNEQFF.

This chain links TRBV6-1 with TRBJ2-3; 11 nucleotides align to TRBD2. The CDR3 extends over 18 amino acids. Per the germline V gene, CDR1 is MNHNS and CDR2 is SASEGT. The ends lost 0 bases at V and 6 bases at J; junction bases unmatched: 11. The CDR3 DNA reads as TGTGCCAGCAGTGAAGCGTTAATGGTAGCGGGGGGGTCGGATACGCAGTATTTT. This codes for CASSEALMVAGGSDTQYF.

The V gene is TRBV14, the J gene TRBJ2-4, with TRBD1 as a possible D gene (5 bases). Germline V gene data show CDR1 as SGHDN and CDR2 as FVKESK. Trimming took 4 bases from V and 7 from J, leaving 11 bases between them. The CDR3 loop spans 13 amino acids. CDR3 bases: TGTGCCAGCAGCCGGCAGGGCTGGAACATTCAGTACTTC. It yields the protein CASSRQGWNIQYF. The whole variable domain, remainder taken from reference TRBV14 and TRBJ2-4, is EAGVTQFPSHSVIEKGQTVTLRCDPISGHDNLYWYRRVMGKEIKFLLHFVKESKQDESGMPNNRFLAERTGGTYSTLKVQPAELEDSGVYFCASSRQGWNIQYFGAGTRLSVL.

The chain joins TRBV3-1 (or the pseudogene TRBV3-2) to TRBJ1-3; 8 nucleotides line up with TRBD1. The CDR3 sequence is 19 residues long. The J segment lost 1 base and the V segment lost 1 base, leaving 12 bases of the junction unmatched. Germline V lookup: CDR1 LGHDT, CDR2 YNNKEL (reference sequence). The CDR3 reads CASSQGYGRGRGSGNTIYF. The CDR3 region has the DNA TGTGCCAGCAGCCAAGGATATGGCAGGGGGCGAGGATCTGGAAACACCATATATTTT.

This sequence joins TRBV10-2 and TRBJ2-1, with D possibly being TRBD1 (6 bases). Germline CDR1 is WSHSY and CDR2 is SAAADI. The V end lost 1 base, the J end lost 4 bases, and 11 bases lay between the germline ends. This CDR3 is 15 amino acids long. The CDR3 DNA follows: TGCGCCAGCAGTGAGTATTCAGGGGAATACAATGAGCAGTTCTTC. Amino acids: CASSEYSGEYNEQFF.

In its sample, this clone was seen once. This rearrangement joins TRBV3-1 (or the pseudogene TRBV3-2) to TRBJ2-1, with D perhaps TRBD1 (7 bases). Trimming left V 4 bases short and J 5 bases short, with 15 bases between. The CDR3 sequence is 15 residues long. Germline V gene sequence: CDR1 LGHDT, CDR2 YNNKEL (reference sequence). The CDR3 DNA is TGTGCCAGCAGCCCCTCCGGCAGGGGGGACAATGAGCAGTTCTTC. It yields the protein CASSPSGRGDNEQFF.

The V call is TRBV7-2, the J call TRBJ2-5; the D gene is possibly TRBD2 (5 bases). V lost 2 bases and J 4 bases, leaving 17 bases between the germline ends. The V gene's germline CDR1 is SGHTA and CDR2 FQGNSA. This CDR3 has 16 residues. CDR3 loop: CASSLKLEPTRETQYF. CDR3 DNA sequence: TGTGCCAGCAGCTTAAAACTAGAACCTACCCGAGAGACCCAGTACTTC.

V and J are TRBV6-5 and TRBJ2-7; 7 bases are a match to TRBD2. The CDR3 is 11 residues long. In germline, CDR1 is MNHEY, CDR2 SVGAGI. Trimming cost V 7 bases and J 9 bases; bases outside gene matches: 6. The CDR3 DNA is TGTGCCAGCACAACGGGGGGTAGGCAGTACTTC. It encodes CASTTGGRQYF.

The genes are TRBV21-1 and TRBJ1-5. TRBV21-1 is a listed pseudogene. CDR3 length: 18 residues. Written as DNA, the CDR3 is TGTGCCAGCAGCAAAGGATCCCTCGACGGGTGTTCCTATCAGCCCCAGCATTTT. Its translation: CASSKGSLDGCSYQPQHF.

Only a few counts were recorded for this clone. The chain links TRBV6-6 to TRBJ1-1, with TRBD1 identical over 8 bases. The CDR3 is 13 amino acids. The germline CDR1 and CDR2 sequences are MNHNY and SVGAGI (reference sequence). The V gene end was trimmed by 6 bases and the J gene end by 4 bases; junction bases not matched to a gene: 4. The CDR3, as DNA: TGTGCCAGCAGCCCCACAGGGGGCACTGAAGCTTTCTTT. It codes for CASSPTGGTEAFF.

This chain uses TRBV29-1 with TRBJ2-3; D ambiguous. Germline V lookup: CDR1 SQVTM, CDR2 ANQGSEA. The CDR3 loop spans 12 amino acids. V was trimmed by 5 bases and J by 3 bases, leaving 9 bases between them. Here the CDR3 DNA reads TGCAGCGTTCGCGGCGGAACAGATACGCAGTATTTT. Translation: CSVRGGTDTQYF.

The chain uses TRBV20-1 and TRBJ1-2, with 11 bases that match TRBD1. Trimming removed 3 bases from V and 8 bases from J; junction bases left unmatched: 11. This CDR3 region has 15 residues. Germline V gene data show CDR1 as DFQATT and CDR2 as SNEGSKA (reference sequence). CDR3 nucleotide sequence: TGCAGTGCTAGTCTACCTGGACAGGGGGCGAAAGGCTACACCTTC. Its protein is CSASLPGQGAKGYTF.

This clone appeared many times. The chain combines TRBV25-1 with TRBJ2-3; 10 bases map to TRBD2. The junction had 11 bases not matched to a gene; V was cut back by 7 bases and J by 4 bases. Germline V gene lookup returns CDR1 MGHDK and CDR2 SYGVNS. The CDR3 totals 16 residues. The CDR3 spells CASTHGASGSADTQYF. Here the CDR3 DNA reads TGTGCCAGCACTCACGGGGCTAGCGGGAGTGCAGATACGCAGTATTTT. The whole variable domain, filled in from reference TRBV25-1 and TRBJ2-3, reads EADIYQTPRYLVIGTGKKITLECSQTMGHDKMYWYQQDPGMELHLIHYSYGVNSTEKGDLSSESTVSRIRTEHFPLTLESARPSHTSQYLCASTHGASGSADTQYFGPGTRLTVL.

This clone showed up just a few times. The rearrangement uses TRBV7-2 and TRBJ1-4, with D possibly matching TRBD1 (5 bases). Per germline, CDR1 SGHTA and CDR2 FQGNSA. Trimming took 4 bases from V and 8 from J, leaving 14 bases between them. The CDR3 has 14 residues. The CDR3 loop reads CASSSPGGEEKLFF. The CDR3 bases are TGTGCCAGCAGCTCGCCGGGGGGGGAAGAAAAACTGTTTTTT.

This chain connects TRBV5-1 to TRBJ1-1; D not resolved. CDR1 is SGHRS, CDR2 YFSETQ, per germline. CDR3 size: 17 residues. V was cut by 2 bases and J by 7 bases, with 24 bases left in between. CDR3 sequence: CASSLSPSEGRGVEAFF. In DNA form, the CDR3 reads TGCGCCAGCAGCTTATCCCCCAGTGAGGGCCGGGGTGTTGAAGCTTTCTTT. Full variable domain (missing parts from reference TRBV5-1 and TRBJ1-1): KAGVTQTPRYLIKTRGQQVTLSCSPISGHRSVSWYQQTPGQGLQFLFEYFSETQRNKGNFPGRFSGRQFSNSRSEMNVSTLELGDSALYLCASSLSPSEGRGVEAFFGQGTRLTVV.

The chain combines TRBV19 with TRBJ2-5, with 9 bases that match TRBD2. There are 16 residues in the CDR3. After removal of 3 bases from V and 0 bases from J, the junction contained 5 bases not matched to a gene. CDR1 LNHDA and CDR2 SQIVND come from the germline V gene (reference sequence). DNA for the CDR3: TGTGCCAGTAGTATGGGCCTAGCGGGAAACCAAGAGACCCAGTACTTC. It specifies CASSMGLAGNQETQYF.

The CDR3: CASSSTSGAYEQYF. As DNA, the CDR3 is TGCGCCAGCAGCTCGACTAGCGGAGCCTACGAGCAGTACTTC. The V and J genes are TRBV5-1 and TRBJ2-7; 9 positions match TRBD2. Germline V lookup: CDR1 SGHRS, CDR2 YFSETQ. The J segment lost 2 bases and the V segment lost 3 bases, leaving 3 bases of the junction unmatched. The CDR3 spans 14 residues.